The 32 T cell receptor beta chains below were found in one sample sequenced in a study of T cell changes during pregnancy in multiple sclerosis. Libraries were prepared by immunoSEQ multiplex PCR; TCRdb keeps only in-frame clonotypes and omits some of them. The profile shows about 53,000 clones, about 92% of them singletons. This sample comprised CD8+ T cells from peripheral blood mononuclear cells, obtained before pregnancy. These receptor sequences come from a female donor with multiple sclerosis, enrolled in a pregnancy study.

The V gene is TRBV5-6, the J gene TRBJ1-5, with D unclear. With 4 bases removed from V and 4 bases from J, the gap between germline ends came to 9 bases. CDR1 SGHDT and CDR2 YYEEEE come from the germline V gene. The length of the CDR3 is 13 residues. DNA for the CDR3: TGTGCCAGCAGCACACAGCTTAATCAGCCCCAGCATTTT. Amino acid sequence: CASSTQLNQPQHF. Variable domain in full (rest from reference TRBV5-6 and TRBJ1-5): DAGVTQSPTHLIKTRGQQVTLRCSPKSGHDTVSWYQQALGQGPQFIFQYYEEEERQRGNFPDRFSGHQFPNYSSELNVNALLLGDSALYLCASSTQLNQPQHFGDGTRLSIL.

This chain joins TRBV9 and TRBJ2-2; the match to TRBD2 covers 8 bases. Germline V gene sequence: CDR1 SGDLS, CDR2 YYNGEE. This CDR3 comprises 16 residues. The V and J ends lost 0 bases and 11 bases, in that order; junction bases with no gene match: 12. The CDR3 loop reads CASSVGSGGPSVELFF. The CDR3 nucleotides read TGTGCCAGCAGCGTAGGAAGCGGGGGCCCAAGCGTTGAGCTGTTTTTT. The entire variable domain, with the rest obtained from reference TRBV9 and TRBJ2-2, is as follows: DSGVTQTPKHLITATGQRVTLRCSPRSGDLSVYWYQQSLDQGLQFLIQYYNGEERAKGNILERFSAQQFPDLHSELNLSSLELGDSALYFCASSVGSGGPSVELFFGEGSRLTVL.

The CDR3 DNA is TGTGCCAGCAAGGGTGTGGAGACAGGGAGGACTAACTATGGCTACACCTTC. Translation: CASKGVETGRTNYGYTF. The chain links TRBV7-2 to TRBJ1-2, with TRBD1 matching over 7 bases. J lost 0 bases, V lost 7 bases, and 14 bases had no gene match. The CDR3 loop spans 17 amino acids. Germline loops: CDR1 SGHTA, CDR2 FQGNSA.

The chain recombines TRBV6-5 with TRBJ2-7, with TRBD1 matching 7 bases. V gave up 4 bases and J gave up 1 base; unmatched junction bases: 4. Germline lookup yields CDR1 MNHEY and CDR2 SVGAGI. There are 14 residues in the CDR3. Written as DNA, the CDR3 is TGTGCCAGCAGTTTCCTGACAGGGTCCTACGAGCAGTACTTC. This codes for CASSFLTGSYEQYF.

V usage is TRBV15 and J usage is TRBJ2-6; maybe TRBD1 (5 bases). The V end was cut by 8 bases, the J end by 1 base, with 15 bases between. The germline CDR1 and CDR2 sequences are LNHNV and YYDKDF (reference sequence). The CDR3 sequence is 16 residues long. CDR3 nucleotide sequence: TGTGCCACCGGATATGGGGCGCTATCTGGGGCCAACGTCCTGACTTTC. Protein sequence: CATGYGALSGANVLTF.

This clone came up once. The chain uses TRBV7-9 and TRBJ1-5, with 10 bases that match TRBD1. Per germline, CDR1 SEHNR and CDR2 FQNEAQ (reference sequence). Unmatched junction bases numbered 6, after V lost 5 bases and J lost 5 bases. The CDR3 has 15 amino acids. This CDR3 reads CASSAPGQGYQPQHF. The CDR3 DNA sequence: TGTGCCAGCAGCGCACCGGGACAGGGGTATCAGCCCCAGCATTTT.

The chain combines TRBV19 with TRBJ2-1; 10 bases align to TRBD2. Germline CDR1 LNHDA, CDR2 SQIVND (reference sequence). V was pared by 10 bases and J by 2 bases, with 5 bases of the junction left unmatched. The CDR3 covers 14 residues. CDR3 coding DNA: TGTGCCACGAAGGGACTAGCGCCCTACAATGAGCAGTTCTTC. Translated: CATKGLAPYNEQFF.

This chain connects TRBV29-1 to TRBJ2-1; D possibly corresponds to TRBD2 (7 bases). Trimming took off 3 bases at V and 4 bases at J, with 19 bases between the two ends. The CDR3 loop spans 16 amino acids. Germline V lookup: CDR1 SQVTM, CDR2 ANQGSEA. CDR3 DNA sequence: TGCAGCGTTGAGAGGGGGGGCGAAGTGCTTTACAATGAGCAGTTCTTC. Protein: CSVERGGEVLYNEQFF.

The chain is built from TRBV10-3 and TRBJ2-6; D remains unclear. Germline values: CDR1 ENHRY, CDR2 SYGVKD. Between the trimmed V and J ends, which lost 8 bases and 0 bases, there was a span of 5 bases. This CDR3 is 13 amino acids long. CDR3 sequence: CAILASGANVLTF. CDR3 in DNA: TGTGCCATCTTGGCCTCTGGGGCCAACGTCCTGACTTTC.

This rearrangement joins TRBV7-3 to TRBJ2-3, with D possibly being TRBD2 (7 bases). Germline V gene lookup returns CDR1 SGHTA and CDR2 FQGTGA. Trimming pared 5 bases from V and 2 bases from J, leaving 11 bases between. This CDR3 region has 14 residues. The CDR3 nucleotides are TGTGCCAGCAGCCCCGGGGGGCTCACAGATACGCAGTATTTT. Translation gives CASSPGGLTDTQYF.

The rearrangement links TRBV6-6 to TRBJ2-7, with D unclear. Trimming removed 8 bases from V and 2 bases from J, with 10 bases in between. The CDR3 is 12 residues long. Germline V CDR1 and CDR2: MNHNY, SVGAGI (reference sequence). CDR3 loop: CASQTETYEQYF. DNA for the CDR3: TGTGCCAGCCAGACGGAGACCTACGAGCAGTACTTC.

The chain is built from TRBV7-2 and TRBJ2-7; maybe TRBD1 (6 bases). Per the germline V gene, CDR1 is SGHTA and CDR2 is FQGNSA. V was trimmed by 3 bases and J by 3 bases, leaving 9 bases between them. This CDR3 is 13 amino acids long. CDR3 sequence: CASSFPGDYEQYF. CDR3 sequence (DNA): TGTGCCAGCAGCTTTCCAGGGGACTACGAGCAGTACTTC.

V gene TRBV2 combines with J gene TRBJ2-1, with 8 positions matching TRBD1. The CDR3 consists of 15 residues. From germline, CDR1 is SNHLY and CDR2 FYNNEI. The ends lost 6 bases at V and 1 base at J; junction bases unmatched: 5. The CDR3 is CASSATGGSYNEQFF. The CDR3 DNA follows: TGTGCCAGCAGCGCAACAGGGGGGTCCTACAATGAGCAGTTCTTC.

CDR3 residues: CASSRASGDTDTQYF. For the CDR3, the DNA is TGCGCCAGCAGCCGGGCTAGCGGGGACACAGATACGCAGTATTTT. V gene TRBV4-1 combines with J gene TRBJ2-3, with 9 bases identical to TRBD2. The V gene end was trimmed by 4 bases and the J gene end by 2 bases; junction bases not matched to a gene: 4. There are 15 residues in the CDR3. Germline V gene sequence: CDR1 MGHRA, CDR2 YSYEKL.

CDR3 sequence reads: CASSPIGTGFTGELFF. CDR3 sequence (DNA): TGTGCCAGCAGCCCGATCGGGACAGGGTTTACCGGGGAGCTGTTTTTT. The V call is TRBV7-9, the J call TRBJ2-2, with 9 bases aligning to TRBD1. V was clipped by 5 bases and J by 5 bases; unmatched bases: 9. Looked up from germline, CDR1 is SEHNR and CDR2 is FQNEAQ (reference sequence). There are 16 residues in the CDR3.

This rearrangement joins TRBV6-5 to TRBJ1-4; 10 positions agree with TRBD1. Trimming removed 6 bases from V and 10 bases from J; junction bases left unmatched: 8. Germline lookup yields CDR1 MNHEY and CDR2 SVGAGI. This CDR3 spans 14 amino acids. The CDR3 region is CASRRQGAAGKLFF. The DNA of the CDR3 is TGTGCCAGCAGGCGACAGGGGGCAGCCGGAAAACTGTTTTTT.

V usage is TRBV19 and J usage is TRBJ1-1; the match to TRBD1 covers 9 bases. The germline gives CDR1 LNHDA, CDR2 SQIVND (reference sequence). The CDR3 consists of 15 residues. The J segment lost 4 bases and the V segment lost 2 bases, leaving 5 bases of the junction unmatched. The CDR3 DNA sequence: TGTGCCAGTAGTATAAAGGGACAGGGACCCACTGAAGCTTTCTTT. Protein: CASSIKGQGPTEAFF.

The gene calls are TRBV4-3 and TRBJ2-1, with a possible D match to TRBD1 (6 bases). The germline gives CDR1 LGHNA, CDR2 YSLEER. This CDR3 region has 16 residues. The V gene lost 1 base and the J gene lost 3 bases, with 13 bases spanning the gap. The CDR3 DNA follows: TGCGCCAGCAGCCAAGGGACAGCCCCCATCTACAATGAGCAGTTCTTC. Protein sequence: CASSQGTAPIYNEQFF.

Comment on this clone: Additional DNA sequences in this sample encode the identical CDR3. V gene TRBV4-1 combines with J gene TRBJ1-1, with unresolved D. V shed 1 base and J shed 1 base, with 4 bases lying between them. The CDR3 runs to 13 residues. From germline, CDR1 is MGHRA and CDR2 YSYEKL. The DNA for the CDR3 is TGCGCCAGCAGCCAAGCAGGGAACACTGAAGCTTTCTTT. Translation: CASSQAGNTEAFF.

This sequence joins TRBV4-3 and TRBJ2-7, with D possibly matching TRBD2 (5 bases). CDR1 and CDR2 (germline): LGHNA, YSLEER. CDR3 length: 14 amino acids. The ends were cut back, 0 bases at V and 2 bases at J, with 8 bases in the middle. The CDR3 DNA is TGCGCCAGCAGCCAAGACCAGGAGGCCTACGAGCAGTACTTC. Its protein is CASSQDQEAYEQYF.

V gene TRBV27 combines with J gene TRBJ2-5; D may be TRBD2 (6 bases). The CDR3 is 16 residues long. Between the trimmed V and J ends, which lost 1 base and 5 bases, there was a span of 17 bases. CDR1 and CDR2 (germline): MNHEY, SMNVEV (reference sequence). CDR3 sequence: CASSLFRGGSGETQYF. For the CDR3, the DNA is TGTGCCAGCAGTTTATTTCGTGGGGGGAGCGGGGAGACCCAGTACTTC.

The V call is TRBV5-4, the J call TRBJ2-7; a weak D match, TRBD2 (5 bases). With 1 base removed from V and 0 bases from J, the gap between germline ends came to 11 bases. CDR1 is SGHNT and CDR2 is YYREEE in the germline V gene (reference sequence). There are 15 residues in the CDR3. The CDR3 coding sequence is TGTGCCAGCAGCTTGAGAGGGCCCACCTCCTACGAGCAGTACTTC. Its protein product is CASSLRGPTSYEQYF.

The rearrangement joins TRBV6-4 to TRBJ2-1, with 8 bases lining up with TRBD2. CDR3 length: 14 residues. Germline CDR1 MRHNA, CDR2 SNTAGT. J was trimmed by 9 bases and V by 3 bases; bases with no gene match: 7. The CDR3 loop reads CASSEKAGESEQFF. The CDR3 nucleotides are TGTGCCAGCAGTGAAAAAGCGGGGGAAAGTGAGCAGTTCTTC.

DNA of the CDR3: TGTGCCAGCAGCCTATACAGGGGAAGCACAGATACGCAGTATTTT. Translated: CASSLYRGSTDTQYF. The V gene is TRBV7-3, the J gene TRBJ2-3; 7 bases match TRBD1. The CDR3 loop spans 15 amino acids. Trimming cost V 5 bases and J 0 bases; bases outside gene matches: 5. From germline, CDR1 is SGHTA and CDR2 FQGTGA.

This chain links TRBV18 with TRBJ1-1; D gene unclear. Germline loops: CDR1 KGHSH, CDR2 LQKENI. V dropped 3 bases and J dropped 7 bases, with 15 bases sitting between them. This CDR3 has 14 residues. The CDR3 spells CASSPETDYNEAFF. In nucleotides, the CDR3 is TGTGCCAGCTCACCCGAGACGGACTACAATGAAGCTTTCTTT. The full variable domain, its missing parts supplied by reference TRBV18 and TRBJ1-1, is NAGVMQNPRHLVRRRGQEARLRCSPMKGHSHVYWYRQLPEEGLKFMVYLQKENIIDESGMPKERFSAEFPKEGPSILRIQQVVRGDSAAYFCASSPETDYNEAFFGQGTRLTVV.

J is TRBJ2-7 and V is TRBV27; no reliable D call. V lost 3 bases to trimming and J lost 0 bases, with 6 bases between them. CDR3 size: 13 residues. Germline V gene sequence: CDR1 MNHEY, CDR2 SMNVEV (reference sequence). CDR3 DNA: TGTGCCAGCAGTTTCTCCCCCTCCTACGAGCAGTACTTC. Its translation: CASSFSPSYEQYF.

The rearrangement joins TRBV9 to TRBJ2-7; D is perhaps TRBD1 (6 bases). Between the trimmed V and J ends, which lost 3 bases and 6 bases, there was a span of 13 bases. The CDR3 has 13 amino acids. Germline-derived CDR1 and CDR2 are SGDLS and YYNGEE. The CDR3 DNA reads TGTGCCAGCAGCGGACAACAGGGAGTCGAGCAGTACTTC. Its protein is CASSGQQGVEQYF. Drawing the rest from reference TRBV9 and TRBJ2-7, the complete variable domain is DSGVTQTPKHLITATGQRVTLRCSPRSGDLSVYWYQQSLDQGLQFLIQYYNGEERAKGNILERFSAQQFPDLHSELNLSSLELGDSALYFCASSGQQGVEQYFGPGTRLTVT.

This clone appeared a few times. The chain uses TRBV2 and TRBJ2-4; 7 nucleotides line up with TRBD1. J gave up 4 bases and V 8 bases, and 5 bases lay outside the gene matches. The CDR3 has 13 residues. In germline, CDR1 is SNHLY, CDR2 FYNNEI. CDR3 loop: CASVGDSKNIQYF. CDR3 DNA: TGTGCCAGCGTGGGGGACAGTAAAAACATTCAGTACTTC.

J is TRBJ2-2 and V is TRBV6-1; 7 bases fit TRBD1. Per germline, CDR1 MNHNS and CDR2 SASEGT. The CDR3 is made up of 14 amino acids. V lost 4 bases and J lost 5; bases outside the gene matches: 4. The CDR3 bases are TGTGCCAGCAGTGGGACAGGAGAAACCGGGGAGCTGTTTTTT. Its translation is CASSGTGETGELFF.

This clone was seen a single time. The chain recombines TRBV7-9 with TRBJ2-4; possibly TRBD2 for D (6 bases). Germline V lookup: CDR1 SEHNR, CDR2 FQNEAQ (reference sequence). V lost 1 base, J lost 10 bases, and 11 bases lay in between. The CDR3 contains 13 residues. The CDR3 loop reads CASSLGGERIQYF. The CDR3 region has the DNA TGTGCCAGCAGCTTAGGGGGGGAGAGGATTCAGTACTTC.

The rearrangement uses TRBV20-1 and TRBJ1-2, with TRBD1 as a possible D gene (6 bases). V was clipped by 8 bases and J by 6 bases, with 7 bases between them. The CDR3 length is 9 residues. The germline V gene encodes CDR1 DFQATT and CDR2 SNEGSKA (reference sequence). The DNA of the CDR3 is TGCAGTTCAGGGGATGGCTACACCTTC. Amino acids: CSSGDGYTF.

The V call is TRBV7-3, the J call TRBJ2-3, with 9 bases aligning to TRBD2. The ends lost 4 bases at V and 2 bases at J; junction bases unmatched: 7. From germline, CDR1 is SGHTA and CDR2 FQGTGA. CDR3 length: 16 amino acids. CDR3 loop: CASSSGSGGITDTQYF. In DNA, the CDR3 is TGTGCCAGCAGCTCCGGTAGCGGGGGAATCACAGATACGCAGTATTTT.